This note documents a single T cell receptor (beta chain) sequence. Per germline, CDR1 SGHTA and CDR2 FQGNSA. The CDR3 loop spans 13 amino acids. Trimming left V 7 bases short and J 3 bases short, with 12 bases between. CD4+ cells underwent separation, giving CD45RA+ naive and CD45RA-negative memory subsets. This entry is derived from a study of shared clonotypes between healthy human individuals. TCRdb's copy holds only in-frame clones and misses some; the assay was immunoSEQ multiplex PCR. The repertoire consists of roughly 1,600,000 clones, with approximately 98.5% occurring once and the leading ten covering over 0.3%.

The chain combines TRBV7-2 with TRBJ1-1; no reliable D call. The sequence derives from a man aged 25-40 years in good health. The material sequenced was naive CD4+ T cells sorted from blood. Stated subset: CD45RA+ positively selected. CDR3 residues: CASNLLRYTEAFF. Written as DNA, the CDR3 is TGTGCCAGCAACCTGCTTCGGTACACTGAAGCTTTCTTT.